The 16 T cell receptor beta chains below were found in one sample sequenced in a study of T cell responses to AZD1222 COVID-19 vaccine. Libraries were prepared by immunoSEQ multiplex PCR; TCRdb keeps only in-frame clonotypes and omits some of them. The sample has over 75,000 clones; roughly nine tenths are singletons. Specimen: peripheral blood, collected on day 0 of AZD1222 vaccination. Receptor source: an adult in good health.

The chain employs TRBV28 and TRBJ1-3, with D tentatively TRBD1 (6 bases). The CDR3 spans 13 residues. Per the germline V gene, CDR1 is MDHEN and CDR2 is SYDVKM. V was cut by 10 bases and J by 7 bases, with 17 bases left in between. In DNA, the CDR3 is TGTGCCACCACAGGGCTCAAAAGGAACACCATATATTTT. It is translated as CATTGLKRNTIYF.

CDR3 coding DNA: TGTGCCAGCAGTGATCTAGGGGTTGGCGGCTACACCTTC. Protein: CASSDLGVGGYTF. The V gene is TRBV6-1, the J gene TRBJ1-2; the D gene is possibly TRBD1 (5 bases). V lost 3 bases and J 8 bases, leaving 13 bases between the germline ends. Germline V gene lookup returns CDR1 MNHNS and CDR2 SASEGT. This CDR3 region has 13 residues.

The chain couples TRBV5-1 to TRBJ1-4, with D maybe TRBD1 (5 bases). The V and J ends lost 4 bases and 4 bases respectively, with 11 bases between them. The V gene's germline CDR1 is SGHRS and CDR2 YFSETQ. The CDR3 totals 14 residues. In nucleotides, the CDR3 is TGCGCCAGCAGCCGGGGACGGAATAATGAAAAACTGTTTTTT. Its translation: CASSRGRNNEKLFF.

The chain employs TRBV19 and TRBJ2-1, with 9 bases matching TRBD1. V dropped 0 bases and J dropped 3; count of bases not matched to a gene: 6. The CDR3 sequence is 17 residues long. CDR1 and CDR2 from the germline V gene are LNHDA and SQIVND (reference sequence). CDR3 sequence reads: CASSIDPTGGNYNEQFF. CDR3 bases: TGTGCCAGTAGTATAGATCCTACAGGGGGCAACTACAATGAGCAGTTCTTC.

The V and J genes are TRBV28 and TRBJ1-2; D unresolved. CDR1 and CDR2 from the germline V gene are MDHEN and SYDVKM. The CDR3 is 12 residues long. Trimming cost V 8 bases and J 4 bases, with 11 bases left between them. CDR3 residues: CASFQFLYGYTF. In nucleotides, the CDR3 is TGTGCCAGCTTCCAGTTTCTCTATGGCTACACCTTC.

The chain has TRBV10-2 and TRBJ1-1; 10 bases fit TRBD1. This CDR3 comprises 14 residues. The J segment lost 1 base and the V segment lost 7 bases, leaving 3 bases of the junction unmatched. Per germline, CDR1 WSHSY and CDR2 SAAADI. CDR3 coding DNA: TGCGCCAGCACCCGGGACAGGGGGAACACTGAAGCTTTCTTT. It codes for CASTRDRGNTEAFF.

The gene calls are TRBV12-3 or TRBV12-4 and TRBJ1-6, with unresolved D. Trimming cost V 5 bases and J 7 bases, with 3 bases left between them. This CDR3 region has 11 residues. In DNA, the CDR3 is TGTGCCAGCAGTCTAAATTCACCCCTCCACTTT. It encodes CASSLNSPLHF.

This sequence joins TRBV10-3 and TRBJ1-3; 9 bases are a match to TRBD1. Trimming cost V 6 bases and J 1 base; bases outside gene matches: 10. CDR1 is ENHRY and CDR2 is SYGVKD in the germline V gene. The CDR3 spans 17 residues. CDR3 sequence reads: CAIRPGQGVFSGNTIYF. DNA of the CDR3: TGTGCCATCAGGCCGGGACAGGGTGTATTTTCTGGAAACACCATATATTTT.

The chain has TRBV5-1 and TRBJ1-3, with 10 bases that match TRBD1. The CDR3 is 15 residues long. J gave up 2 bases and V 5 bases, and 4 bases lay outside the gene matches. Germline V gene data show CDR1 as SGHRS and CDR2 as YFSETQ. The CDR3, as DNA: TGCGCCAGCAGTTTTGACAGGGGGCCTGGAAACACCATATATTTT. This gives the protein CASSFDRGPGNTIYF. The full variable domain, with the rest looked up from reference TRBV5-1 and TRBJ1-3, is KAGVTQTPRYLIKTRGQQVTLSCSPISGHRSVSWYQQTPGQGLQFLFEYFSETQRNKGNFPGRFSGRQFSNSRSEMNVSTLELGDSALYLCASSFDRGPGNTIYFGEGSWLTVV.

V is TRBV19 and J is TRBJ2-3; D might be TRBD1 (5 bases). V dropped 1 base and J dropped 0 bases, with 14 bases sitting between them. CDR3 length: 17 residues. Germline V gene sequence: CDR1 LNHDA, CDR2 SQIVND (reference sequence). The CDR3 nucleotides read TGTGCCAGTAGTATAGGAGGACACGGTACTAGCACAGATACGCAGTATTTT. It specifies CASSIGGHGTSTDTQYF.

This chain joins TRBV12-3 or TRBV12-4 and TRBJ1-4; D remains ambiguous. Between the trimmed V and J ends, which lost 0 bases and 13 bases, there was a span of 6 bases. The CDR3 extends over 11 amino acids. This CDR3 reads CASSLAGRLFF. The CDR3 coding sequence is TGTGCCAGCAGTTTAGCCGGGCGACTGTTTTTT.

The rearrangement links TRBV21-1 to TRBJ2-2; TRBD1 is taken as the D call from the table, unchecked against the DNA. TRBV21-1 is a documented pseudogene. The CDR3 is made up of 18 amino acids. The CDR3 loop reads CASSKIRRTGVSTGELFF. In DNA form, the CDR3 reads TGTGCCAGCAGCAAAATCCGTCGGACAGGCGTTAGCACCGGGGAGCTGTTTTTT.

The J gene is TRBJ1-2, the V gene TRBV28; D gene uncertain. Trimming left V 6 bases short and J 4 bases short, with 9 bases between. The V gene's germline CDR1 is MDHEN and CDR2 SYDVKM. The CDR3 is 12 amino acids. CDR3 in DNA: TGTGCCAGCAGCAACTCGGCCTATGGCTACACCTTC. Translation gives CASSNSAYGYTF.

The chain uses TRBV5-6 and TRBJ2-7; the D gene is possibly TRBD2 (7 bases). Germline values: CDR1 SGHDT, CDR2 YYEEEE. V shed 4 bases and J shed 3 bases, with 17 bases lying between them. This CDR3 has 15 amino acids. CDR3 sequence reads: CASSEFRGANYEQYF. CDR3 in DNA: TGTGCCAGCAGCGAATTTCGGGGGGCGAACTACGAGCAGTACTTC.

The rearrangement uses TRBV5-1 and TRBJ1-1; TRBD1 matches at 7 bases. This CDR3 contains 14 residues. Germline CDR1 reads SGHRS; CDR2 reads YFSETQ. Unmatched junction bases numbered 3, after V lost 2 bases and J lost 2 bases. The CDR3 loop reads CASSFGDSNTEAFF. The CDR3 DNA is TGCGCCAGCAGCTTCGGGGACAGTAACACTGAAGCTTTCTTT.

This chain links TRBV28 with TRBJ2-2; D not resolved. V was cut by 5 bases and J by 7 bases, with 11 bases left in between. The CDR3 spans 13 residues. Germline CDR1 is MDHEN and CDR2 is SYDVKM. This chain's CDR3 is CASSPGDGGELFF. The CDR3 region has the DNA TGTGCCAGCAGTCCTGGAGATGGCGGGGAGCTGTTTTTT.